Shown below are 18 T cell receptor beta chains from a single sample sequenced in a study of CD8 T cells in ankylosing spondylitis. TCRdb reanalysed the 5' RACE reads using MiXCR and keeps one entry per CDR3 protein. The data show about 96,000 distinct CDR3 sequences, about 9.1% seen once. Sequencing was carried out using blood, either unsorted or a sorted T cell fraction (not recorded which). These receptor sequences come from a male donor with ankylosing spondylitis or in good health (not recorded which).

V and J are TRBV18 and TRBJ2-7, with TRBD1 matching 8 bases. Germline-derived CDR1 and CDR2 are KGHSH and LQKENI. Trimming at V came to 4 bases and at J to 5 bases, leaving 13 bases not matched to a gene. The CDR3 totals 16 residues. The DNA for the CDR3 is TGTGCCAGCTCACTGAGCCCCGGGACAGGTATCAACGAGCAGTACTTC. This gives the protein CASSLSPGTGINEQYF. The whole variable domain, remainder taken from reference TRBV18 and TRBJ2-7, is NAGVMQNPRHLVRRRGQEARLRCSPMKGHSHVYWYRQLPEEGLKFMVYLQKENIIDESGMPKERFSAEFPKEGPSILRIQQVVRGDSAAYFCASSLSPGTGINEQYFGPGTRLTVT.

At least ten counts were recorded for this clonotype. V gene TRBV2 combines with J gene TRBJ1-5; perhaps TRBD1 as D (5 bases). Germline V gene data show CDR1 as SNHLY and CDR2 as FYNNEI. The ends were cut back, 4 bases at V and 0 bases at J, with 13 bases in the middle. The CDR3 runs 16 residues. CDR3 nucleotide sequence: TGTGCCAGCAGTGGAGGGGCAGCAAATAGCAATCAGCCCCAGCATTTT. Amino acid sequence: CASSGGAANSNQPQHF.

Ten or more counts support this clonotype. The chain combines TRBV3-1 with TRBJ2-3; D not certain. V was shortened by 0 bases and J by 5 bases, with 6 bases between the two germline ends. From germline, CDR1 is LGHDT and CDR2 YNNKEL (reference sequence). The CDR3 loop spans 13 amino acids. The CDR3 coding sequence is TGTGCCAGCAGCCAAGATATCGGAGATACGCAGTATTTT. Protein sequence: CASSQDIGDTQYF.

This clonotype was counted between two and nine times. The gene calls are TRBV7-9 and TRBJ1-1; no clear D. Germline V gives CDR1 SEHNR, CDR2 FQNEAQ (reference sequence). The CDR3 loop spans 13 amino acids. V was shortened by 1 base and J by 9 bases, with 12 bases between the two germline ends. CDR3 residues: CASSLGGPLKAFF. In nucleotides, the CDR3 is TGTGCCAGCAGCTTAGGCGGTCCCCTGAAAGCTTTCTTT. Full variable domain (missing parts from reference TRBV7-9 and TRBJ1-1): DTGVSQNPRHKITKRGQNVTFRCDPISEHNRLYWYRQTLGQGPEFLTYFQNEAQLEKSRLLSDRFSAERPKGSFSTLEIQRTEQGDSAMYLCASSLGGPLKAFFGQGTRLTVV.

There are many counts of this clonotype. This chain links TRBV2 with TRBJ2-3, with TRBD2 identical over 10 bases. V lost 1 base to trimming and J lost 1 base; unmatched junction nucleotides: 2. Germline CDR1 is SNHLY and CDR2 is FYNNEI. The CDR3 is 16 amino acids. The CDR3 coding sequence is TGTGCCAGCAGTGAAGATCTAGCGGGGGGCACAGATACGCAGTATTTT. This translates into CASSEDLAGGTDTQYF.

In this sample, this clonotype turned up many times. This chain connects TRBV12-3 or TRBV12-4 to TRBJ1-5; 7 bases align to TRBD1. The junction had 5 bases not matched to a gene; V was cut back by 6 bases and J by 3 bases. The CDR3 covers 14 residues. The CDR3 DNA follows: TGTGCCAGCAGCGGGGACAGCCCCAATCAGCCCCAGCATTTT. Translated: CASSGDSPNQPQHF.

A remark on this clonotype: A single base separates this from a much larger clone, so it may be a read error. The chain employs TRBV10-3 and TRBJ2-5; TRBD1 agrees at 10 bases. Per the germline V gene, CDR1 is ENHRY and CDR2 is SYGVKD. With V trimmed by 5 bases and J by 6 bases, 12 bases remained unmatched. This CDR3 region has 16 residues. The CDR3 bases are TGTGCCATCAGTTCAGCCGGGACAGGGGCAACAAAGACCCAGTACTTC. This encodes CAISSAGTGATKTQYF.

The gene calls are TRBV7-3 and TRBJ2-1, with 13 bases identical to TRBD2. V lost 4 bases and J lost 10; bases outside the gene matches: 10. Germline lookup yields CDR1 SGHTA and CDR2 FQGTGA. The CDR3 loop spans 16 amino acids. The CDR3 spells CASSSRPTSGGNEQFF. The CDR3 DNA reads TGTGCCAGCAGCTCCCGCCCGACTAGCGGGGGGAACGAGCAGTTCTTC. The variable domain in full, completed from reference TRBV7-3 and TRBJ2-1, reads GAGVSQTPSNKVTEKGKYVELRCDPISGHTALYWYRQSLGQGPEFLIYFQGTGAADDSGLPNDRFFAVRPEGSVSTLKIQRTERGDSAVYLCASSSRPTSGGNEQFFGPGTRLTVL.

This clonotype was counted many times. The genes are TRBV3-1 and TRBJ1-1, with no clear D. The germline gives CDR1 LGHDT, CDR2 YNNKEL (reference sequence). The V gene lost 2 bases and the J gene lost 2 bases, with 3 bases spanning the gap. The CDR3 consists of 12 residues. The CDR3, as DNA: TGTGCCAGCAGCCAATCAAACACTGAAGCTTTCTTT. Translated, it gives CASSQSNTEAFF.

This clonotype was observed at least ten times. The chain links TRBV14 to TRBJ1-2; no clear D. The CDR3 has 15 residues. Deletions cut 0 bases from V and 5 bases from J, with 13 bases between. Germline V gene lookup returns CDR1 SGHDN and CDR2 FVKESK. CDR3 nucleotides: TGTGCCAGCAGCCAAGACATAACACCACTTTATGGCTACACCTTC. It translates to CASSQDITPLYGYTF. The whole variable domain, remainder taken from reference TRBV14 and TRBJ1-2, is EAGVTQFPSHSVIEKGQTVTLRCDPISGHDNLYWYRRVMGKEIKFLLHFVKESKQDESGMPNNRFLAERTGGTYSTLKVQPAELEDSGVYFCASSQDITPLYGYTFGSGTRLTVV.

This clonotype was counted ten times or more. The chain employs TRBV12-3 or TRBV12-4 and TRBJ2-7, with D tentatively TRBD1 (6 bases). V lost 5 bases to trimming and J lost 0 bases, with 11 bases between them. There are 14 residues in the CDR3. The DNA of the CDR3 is TGTGCCAGCAGTACCGACAGGAGCTCCTACGAGCAGTACTTC. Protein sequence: CASSTDRSSYEQYF.

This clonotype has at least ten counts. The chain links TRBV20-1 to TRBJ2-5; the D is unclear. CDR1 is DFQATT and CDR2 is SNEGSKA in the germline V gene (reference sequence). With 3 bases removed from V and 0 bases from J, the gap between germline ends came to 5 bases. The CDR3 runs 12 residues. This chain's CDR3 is CSARPDQETQYF. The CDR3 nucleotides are TGCAGTGCTAGGCCCGACCAAGAGACCCAGTACTTC.

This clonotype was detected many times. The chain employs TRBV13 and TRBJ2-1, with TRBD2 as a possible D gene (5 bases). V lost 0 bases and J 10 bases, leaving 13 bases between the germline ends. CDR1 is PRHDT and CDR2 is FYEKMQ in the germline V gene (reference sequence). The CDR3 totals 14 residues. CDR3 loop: CASSLGPAKREQFF. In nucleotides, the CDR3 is TGTGCCAGCAGCTTAGGTCCCGCCAAGCGGGAGCAGTTCTTC.

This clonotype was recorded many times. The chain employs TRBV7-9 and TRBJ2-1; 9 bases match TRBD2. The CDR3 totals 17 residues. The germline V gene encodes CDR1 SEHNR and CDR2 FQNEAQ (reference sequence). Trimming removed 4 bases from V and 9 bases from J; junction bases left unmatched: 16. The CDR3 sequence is CASSSPRAGGRWTEQFF. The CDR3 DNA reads TGTGCCAGCAGCTCCCCACGTGCGGGGGGGCGGTGGACTGAGCAGTTCTTC.

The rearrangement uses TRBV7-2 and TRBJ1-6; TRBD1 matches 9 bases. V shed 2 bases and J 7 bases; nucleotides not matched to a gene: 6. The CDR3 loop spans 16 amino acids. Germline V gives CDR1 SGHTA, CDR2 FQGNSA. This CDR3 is CASSLLGTGNNSPLHF. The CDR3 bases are TGTGCCAGCAGCTTACTTGGGACAGGGAACAATTCACCCCTCCACTTT. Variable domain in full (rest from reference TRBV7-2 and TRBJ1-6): GAGVSQSPSNKVTEKGKDVELRCDPISGHTALYWYRQSLGQGLEFLIYFQGNSAPDKSGLPSDRFSAERTGGSVSTLTIQRTQQEDSAVYLCASSLLGTGNNSPLHFGNGTRLTVT.

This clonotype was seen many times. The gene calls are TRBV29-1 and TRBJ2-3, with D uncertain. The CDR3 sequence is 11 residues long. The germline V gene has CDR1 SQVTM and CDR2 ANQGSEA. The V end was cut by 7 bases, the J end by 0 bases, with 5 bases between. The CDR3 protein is CSGQSTDTQYF. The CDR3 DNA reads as TGCAGCGGGCAGAGCACAGATACGCAGTATTTT.

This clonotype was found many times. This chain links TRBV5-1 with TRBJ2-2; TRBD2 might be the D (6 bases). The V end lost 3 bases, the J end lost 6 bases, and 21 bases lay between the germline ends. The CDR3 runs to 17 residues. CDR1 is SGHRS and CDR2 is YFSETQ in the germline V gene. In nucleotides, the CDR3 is TGCGCCAGCAGCTCGGGACTCTTCGGTCAAATGGCCGGGGAGCTGTTTTTT. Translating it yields CASSSGLFGQMAGELFF.

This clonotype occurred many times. The CDR3 protein is CASSPPLDSSYEQYF. In DNA, the CDR3 is TGTGCCAGCTCACCACCTCTGGACAGCTCCTACGAGCAGTACTTC. J is TRBJ2-7 and V is TRBV18; a weak D match, TRBD1 (6 bases). V dropped 0 bases and J dropped 0 bases, with 9 bases sitting between them. The CDR3 has 15 residues. Looked up from germline, CDR1 is KGHSH and CDR2 is LQKENI. The full variable domain, in which reference TRBV18 and TRBJ2-7 provide the parts outside the CDR3, is NAGVMQNPRHLVRRRGQEARLRCSPMKGHSHVYWYRQLPEEGLKFMVYLQKENIIDESGMPKERFSAEFPKEGPSILRIQQVVRGDSAAYFCASSPPLDSSYEQYFGPGTRLTVT.